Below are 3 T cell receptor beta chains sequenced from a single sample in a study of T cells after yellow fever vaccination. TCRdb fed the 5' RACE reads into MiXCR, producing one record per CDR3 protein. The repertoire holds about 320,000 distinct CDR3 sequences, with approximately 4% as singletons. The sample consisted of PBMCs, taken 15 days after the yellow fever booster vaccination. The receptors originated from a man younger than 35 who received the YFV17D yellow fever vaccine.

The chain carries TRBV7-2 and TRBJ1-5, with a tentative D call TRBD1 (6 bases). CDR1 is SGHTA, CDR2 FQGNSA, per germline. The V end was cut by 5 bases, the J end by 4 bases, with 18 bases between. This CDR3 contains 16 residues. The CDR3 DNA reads TGTGCCAGCAGCCCCCGAGGGGGAGCGGAGAATCAGCCCCAGCATTTT. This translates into CASSPRGGAENQPQHF.

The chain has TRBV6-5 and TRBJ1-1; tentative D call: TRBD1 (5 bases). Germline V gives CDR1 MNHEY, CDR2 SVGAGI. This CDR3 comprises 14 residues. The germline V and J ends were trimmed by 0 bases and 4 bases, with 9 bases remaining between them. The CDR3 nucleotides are TGTGCCAGCAGTTACTCGAGGGGCCTCACTGAAGCTTTCTTT. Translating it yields CASSYSRGLTEAFF.

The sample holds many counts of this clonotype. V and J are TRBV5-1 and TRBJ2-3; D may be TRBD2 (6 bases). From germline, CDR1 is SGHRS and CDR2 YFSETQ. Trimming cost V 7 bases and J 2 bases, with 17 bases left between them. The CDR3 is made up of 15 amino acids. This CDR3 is CASRSGGKFTDTQYF. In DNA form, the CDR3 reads TGCGCCAGCCGCTCCGGAGGGAAGTTCACAGATACGCAGTATTTT.